These T cell receptor beta chains were read from a single sample in a study of T cell changes during pregnancy in multiple sclerosis. TCRdb keeps only in-frame clones here, not all; method: immunoSEQ multiplex PCR. The repertoire holds 50,000 to 65,000 clones, with approximately 86% as singletons. Source: CD4+ T cells from peripheral blood mononuclear cells, taken in the third trimester of pregnancy. The origin of the receptors is a female donor with multiple sclerosis, enrolled in a pregnancy study. The CDR3 runs from the conserved cysteine through the conserved F or W. Each record gives: clone size, J gene, CDR3 length, D gene, V gene, CDR3 DNA, CDR3 protein. D genes are given only for firm matches. A clone size is listed for some rows: how often the clone was seen (once, few, many), or a class if it is expanded.

NA,TRBJ2-5,15,NA,TRBV11-2,TGTGCCAGCAGCTTCGGTTGGGGGGGCTTAGAGACCCAGTACTTC,CASSFGWGGLETQYF
few,TRBJ1-6,15,TRBD1,TRBV27,TGTGCCAGCAGTCCCCGACAGGGGAGGGATTCACCCCTCCACTTT,CASSPRQGRDSPLHF
NA,TRBJ2-1,15,TRBD2,TRBV5-1,TGCGCCAGCAGACGCCCCGGGGGGGTTGAGAATGAGCAGTTCTTC,CASRRPGGVENEQFF
NA,TRBJ2-2,15,NA,TRBV2,TGTGCCAGCAGTGAAGGCAGGGTCGGCACCGGGGAGCTGTTTTTT,CASSEGRVGTGELFF
NA,TRBJ2-1,13,NA,TRBV7-3,TGTGCCAGCAGCTCGAGGGGGCGGGGTCAGCAGTTCTTC,CASSSRGRGQQFF
NA,TRBJ1-1,14,NA,TRBV7-2,TGTGCCAGCAGCTTAGCGCTACCAAACACTGAAGCTTTCTTT,CASSLALPNTEAFF
NA,TRBJ1-6,15,NA,TRBV6-1,TGTGCCAGCAGTGGGGGGGGCGCTCCGTTTAACCCCCTTTGTTTT,CASSGGGAPFNPLCF
NA,TRBJ2-1,15,TRBD2,TRBV6-1,TGTGCCAGCAGTGGTAGGCGGGAGGGAGTCAATGAGCAGTTCTTC,CASSGRREGVNEQFF
NA,TRBJ1-1,13,TRBD1,TRBV2,TGTGCCAGCAGTTCTGACAGGGAGGTTGAAGCTTTCTTT,CASSSDREVEAFF
NA,TRBJ2-1,17,TRBD1,TRBV27,TGTGCCAGCAGCCTAATTGACGGGACAGGGGGGGGGAATGAGCAGTTCTTC,CASSLIDGTGGGNEQFF
NA,TRBJ2-7,13,NA,TRBV7-7,TGTGCCAGCAGCCCCGGACTGAAGTACGAGCAGTACTTC,CASSPGLKYEQYF
NA,TRBJ2-5,12,NA,TRBV7-2,TGTGCCAGCAGCCCGTACCAAGAGACCCAGTACTTC,CASSPYQETQYF
NA,TRBJ2-6,18,TRBD2,TRBV5-1,TGCGCCAGCAGCTCCTTACTAGCGGGGGTGGCTGGGGCCAACGTCCTGACTTTC,CASSSLLAGVAGANVLTF
NA,TRBJ2-7,14,NA,TRBV19,TGTGCCAGTGCAATCGGGATTCGGTCCTACGAGCAGTACTTC,CASAIGIRSYEQYF
NA,TRBJ1-5,16,NA,TRBV7-2,TGTGCCAGCAGCTTAGGTTTCCGGGAGGGGAATCAGCCCCAGCATTTT,CASSLGFREGNQPQHF
once,TRBJ1-2,19,NA,TRBV9,TGTGCCAGCAGCCCCCAGGAAGGGACATCCTTCGCCCCAACTGATGGCTACACCTTC,CASSPQEGTSFAPTDGYTF
NA,TRBJ2-7,13,NA,TRBV10-1,TGCGCCAGCAGTAAGCGGGACACCTACGAGCAGTACTTC,CASSKRDTYEQYF
once,TRBJ2-5,13,TRBD2,TRBV7-9,TGTGCCAGTAGCGGGGGGGCCGGGGAGACCCAGTACTTC,CASSGGAGETQYF
NA,TRBJ1-5,16,TRBD1,TRBV12-5,TGTGCTAGTGGCCAAACGGGACAGGAGAGCAATCAGCCCCAGCATTTT,CASGQTGQESNQPQHF
NA,TRBJ2-7,15,TRBD2,TRBV7-6,TGTGCCAGCAGCTTAGGTGCTAGCGGGACCTACGAGCAGTACTTC,CASSLGASGTYEQYF
NA,TRBJ1-1,14,TRBD1,TRBV5-4,TGTGCCAGCAGCTTGTATTCAGGGACAGGTGAAGCTTTCTTT,CASSLYSGTGEAFF
NA,TRBJ2-7,15,NA,TRBV5-1,TGCGCCAGCAGCCTTCTCCCGGGGGACGAATACGAGCAGTACTTT,CASSLLPGDEYEQYF
once,TRBJ2-2,16,TRBD2,TRBV11-3,TGTGCCAGCAGCGTTTCCGGGACTACAAACACCGGGGAGCTGTTTTTT,CASSVSGTTNTGELFF
few,TRBJ2-5,15,TRBD2,TRBV11-1,TGTGCCAGCAGCGAAACTAGCGGTCCCCAGAAGACCCAGTACTTC,CASSETSGPQKTQYF
NA,TRBJ1-5,13,NA,TRBV30,TGTGCCTGGAGCCACCAGGCTAATCAGCCCCAGCATTTT,CAWSHQANQPQHF
once,TRBJ2-7,14,NA,TRBV11-2,TGTGCCAGCAGCTTTCATAGCGGTGAGGGAGAGCAGTACTTC,CASSFHSGEGEQYF
NA,TRBJ1-4,14,NA,TRBV2,TGTGCCAGCAGTGTGGACCAGGGAAATGAAAAACTGTTTTTT,CASSVDQGNEKLFF
NA,TRBJ2-2,15,NA,TRBV7-2,TGTGCCAGCAGCTTCCAGGGGCCCGACACCGGGGAGCTGTTTTTT,CASSFQGPDTGELFF
NA,TRBJ2-7,18,NA,TRBV19,TGTGCCAGTAGTATAGATGGGTTTAGTGGAAGCGTGGCCTACGAGCAGTACTTC,CASSIDGFSGSVAYEQYF
NA,TRBJ1-3,17,NA,TRBV4-1,TGCGCCAGCAGCCAAGACTCCGATCAGGCCTCTGGAAACACCATATATTTT,CASSQDSDQASGNTIYF
NA,TRBJ2-1,13,TRBD2,TRBV5-4,TGTGCCACCAACTCGGGGGGGCTTAATGAGCAGTTCTTC,CATNSGGLNEQFF
NA,TRBJ1-2,13,TRBD1,TRBV19,TGTGCCAGTGAGGCTAACAGGGGGCAAGGCTACACCTTC,CASEANRGQGYTF
NA,TRBJ2-1,16,TRBD1,TRBV5-1,TGCGCCAGCAGCTCCCAGGGGGAACCAATATACAATGAGCAGTTCTTC,CASSSQGEPIYNEQFF
NA,TRBJ1-1,16,TRBD1,TRBV13,TGTGCCAGCAGCTTCGGGACAGGGATTCCGAGCACTGAAGCTTTCTTT,CASSFGTGIPSTEAFF
few,TRBJ1-5,14,NA,TRBV7-8,TGTGCCAGCAGCTTAGGCGCAGGGAGGCAGCCCCAGCATTTT,CASSLGAGRQPQHF
NA,TRBJ2-6,16,NA,TRBV11-2,TGTGCCAGCAGCTTAGGAGTTGACTCTGGGGCCAACGTCCTGACTTTC,CASSLGVDSGANVLTF
NA,TRBJ2-3,15,TRBD2,TRBV27,TGTGCCAGCAGTTCGCTGGGACTAGCGGGGCATACGCAGTATTTT,CASSSLGLAGHTQYF
NA,TRBJ2-5,14,TRBD2,TRBV2,TGTGCCAGCAGTGGACTAGCGGGACAAGAGACCCAGTACTTC,CASSGLAGQETQYF
NA,TRBJ2-7,14,TRBD1,TRBV9,TGTGCCAGCAGCGCGACAGGGGATTCCTACGAGCAGTACTTC,CASSATGDSYEQYF
NA,TRBJ2-1,17,TRBD1,TRBV27,TGTGCCAGCAGTTTAGGGTTGGGACAGGGGAGTTTAAATGAGCAGTTCTTC,CASSLGLGQGSLNEQFF
NA,TRBJ2-1,13,NA,TRBV19,TGTGCCAGTATACGCGGTGAGGCCTCTGAGCAGTTCTTC,CASIRGEASEQFF
NA,TRBJ1-3,14,NA,TRBV5-6,TGTGCCAGCACCCGGCGGTTTTCTGGAAACACCATATATTTT,CASTRRFSGNTIYF
NA,TRBJ1-5,16,NA,TRBV18,TGTGCCAGCTCACCCCGAAGGGACATTGCCAATCAGCCCCAGCATTTT,CASSPRRDIANQPQHF
NA,TRBJ1-3,14,NA,TRBV6-1,TGTGCCAGCAGGACAGGATCCTCTGGAAACACCATATATTTT,CASRTGSSGNTIYF
NA,TRBJ2-3,15,NA,TRBV5-1,TGCGCCAGCAGCTTGGGGGGCTTCGCGGCAGATACGCAGTATTTT,CASSLGGFAADTQYF
NA,TRBJ1-2,14,TRBD1,TRBV5-4,TGTGCCAGCAGCCTCCCGGACAGGGGGCTCGGCTACACCTTC,CASSLPDRGLGYTF
NA,TRBJ1-2,15,TRBD1,TRBV7-2,TGTGCCAGCAGCTTAGTAGGACAGGGATATAATGGCTACACCTTC,CASSLVGQGYNGYTF